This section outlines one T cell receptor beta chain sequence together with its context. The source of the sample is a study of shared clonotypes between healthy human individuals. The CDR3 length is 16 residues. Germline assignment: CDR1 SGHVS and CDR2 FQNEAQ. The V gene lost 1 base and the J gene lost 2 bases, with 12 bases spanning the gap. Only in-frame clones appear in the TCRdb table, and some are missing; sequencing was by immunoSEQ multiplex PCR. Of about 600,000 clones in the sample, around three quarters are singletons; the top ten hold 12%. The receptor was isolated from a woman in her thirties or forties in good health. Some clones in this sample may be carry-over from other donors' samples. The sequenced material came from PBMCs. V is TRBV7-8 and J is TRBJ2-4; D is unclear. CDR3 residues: CASSLERITTKNIQYF. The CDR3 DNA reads TGTGCCAGCAGCTTAGAGAGGATAACAACCAAAAACATTCAGTACTTC.